This T cell receptor (beta chain) stems from a study of Tregs in tolerant kidney transplant recipients (dated by TCRdb to the late 2010s). Study-wide context: The transplants used related donors along with nonmyeloablative bone marrow transplantation, and in the human trials mixed chimerism was transient. TCRbeta sequencing was used in the study to identify donor-specific regulatory T cells before combined kidney and bone marrow transplantation, and the identified cells were then tracked after transplant.

The CDR3 sequence holds 15 residues, the cysteine and phenylalanine included. Part of the CDR3 DNA is given, 36 bases translated from base 1. V loses 4 bases of germline sequence and J loses 2 bases, and the interval between the two ends is 12 bases. The germline V gene provides CDR1 MRHNA and CDR2 SNTAGT. In the paper's terms, the time point label means: blood sample drawn before combined kidney and bone marrow transplant. Unstimulated Tregs (CD4+CD25+CD127-), CD4+ non-Tregs (CD4+CD25-), CD4 and CD8 cells were FACS-sorted from thawed PBMCs. The patients were a few recipients of combined kidney and bone marrow transplants from the ITN036ST trial, and samples were available only from these trial subjects. Healthy control blood was processed to PBMCs by Ficoll density gradient and cryopreserved, and patient PBMCs were collected before and after transplant. For TCRbeta CDR3 sequencing, genomic DNA from the sorted cells was extracted using the QIAGEN DNeasy Blood and Tissue Kit. Through immunoSEQ, high-throughput TCRbeta CDR3 sequencing was done commercially, including PCR amplification with internal controls and bias correction. The study's own analysis went as follows. Unique productive TCRbeta sequences were defined by CDR3 nucleotide sequence where primers matched, and otherwise by CDR3 amino acid sequence together with Vbeta and Jbeta genes. To correct sorting error, sequences shared between sorted populations at a frequency ratio of 2:1 or less were removed; the rest were assigned to the higher population. A sequence was defined as donor-reactive if the sequence was expanded at least 5-fold in CFSE-low cells compared with unstimulated cells and had a frequency of at least 0.01% in CFSE-low cells. Repertoire divergence was quantified by Jensen-Shannon divergence calculated from the top 100 TCRbeta sequences ranked by frequency. When a sample had multiple sequencing runs, each run was corrected for sorting error separately and the runs were then pooled. This is the immuneACCESS table as TCRdb keeps it, with only in-frame sequences that have V and J called. A part of the clones is gone; compared with another copy, unresolved V genes explain less than half, and the rest is unexplained. V and J calls and clone size are as listed in that table; D and trimming were resolved from the DNA. For this sample, the table gives about 30,000 clones. The biggest ten clones account for around 14% of the sample.

Turning to this clone: What antigen it recognizes has not been identified. Read sequence stops 3 residues before the CDR3 end, and the germline J gene provides the missing end.

Study-wide conclusions, independent of this receptor: Expanding Tregs with activated donor B cells appeared to identify the most biologically relevant and donor-specific TCRbeta repertoire. PCR primers changed over time for some patients, so nucleotide-level comparison across those patients' samples was not possible. Because only a small number of patients were included, the study had limitations, and the results will need to be validated in larger populations as well as under other immunosuppression protocols. Biological reproducibility was not examined directly, but technical replication error appeared to be minimal. In tolerant patients, donor-specific Tregs expanded more than Tregs overall, which suggests antigen-driven rather than nonspecific expansion.

This sequence originates from a human donor who received a combined kidney and bone marrow transplant. Sequencing was performed on CD8+ T cells from blood, taken before the transplant. The V and J genes are TRBV6-4 and TRBJ2-1, with TRBD2 as a weak D call on 5 bases. CDR3 sequence: CASSGAPAAYNEQFF. The covered CDR3 bases are TGTGCCAGCAGTGGGGCTCCAGCGGCCTACAATGAG.